This T cell receptor beta chain was observed in a study of metastatic and nonmetastatic thyroid tumors. As for the study in general: Peripheral blood and tumor or nodule samples from malignant and benign thyroid patients were compared.

As processed by the authors: Differences in CDR3 between clinicopathological groups were drawn on to build a classifier intended to discriminate distant-metastatic papillary thyroid cancer patients. TCRdb re-analyzed the PCR reads through MiXCR. It is TCRdb's table, rather than the study itself, that gives the V and J calls and clone size. The sample has tens of thousands of clones, 18% seen once; the top ten hold about 10%. Trimming cost V 4 bases and J 9 bases, with 13 bases left between them. Germline V gene sequence: CDR1 MNHEY, CDR2 SMNVEV (reference sequence). The CDR3 is 13 residues long. This clone was counted ten times or more. What it binds is unknown. General study findings and limits: Significantly higher TCR beta diversity was reportedly seen in malignant thyroid tumors than benign nodules, in blood and tumor.

No patient had received any treatment before thyroid surgery. The sequenced material came from blood. The chain recombines TRBV27 with TRBJ2-1, with D maybe TRBD1 (6 bases). This TCR derives from a female donor with papillary thyroid cancer or a benign thyroid nodule (not recorded which). Some clones in this sample may be carry-over from other donors' samples. CDR3 nucleotides: TGTGCCAGCAGTTCGACGGACAGTTTTGAGCAGTTCTTC. Amino acids: CASSSTDSFEQFF.